The source of this T cell receptor beta chain is a study of T cell clones after liver transplantation. Study-level information: Liver transplant recipients had immunosuppression withdrawal attempted within 2 years. Blood was drawn pre-transplant, before withdrawal, and after full or failed withdrawal.

TCRdb's copy holds only in-frame clones and misses some; the assay was immunoSEQ multiplex PCR. This sample has 99,000 or so clones, with 82% found just once. This CDR3 region has 13 residues. In germline, CDR1 is KGHSH, CDR2 LQKENI. The V and J ends lost 6 bases and 3 bases respectively, with 11 bases between them. This clonotype originated in a human donor who received a liver transplant. The sequenced sample was CD4+ T cells from blood, obtained before liver transplant. The chain combines TRBV18 with TRBJ2-5; D is ambiguous. CDR3 sequence: CASSPNLEETQYF. Written as DNA, the CDR3 is TGTGCCAGCTCGCCTAACCTTGAAGAGACCCAGTACTTC. The full variable domain, rest sourced from reference TRBV18 and TRBJ2-5, is NAGVMQNPRHLVRRRGQEARLRCSPMKGHSHVYWYRQLPEEGLKFMVYLQKENIIDESGMPKERFSAEFPKEGPSILRIQQVVRGDSAAYFCASSPNLEETQYFGPGTRLLVL.